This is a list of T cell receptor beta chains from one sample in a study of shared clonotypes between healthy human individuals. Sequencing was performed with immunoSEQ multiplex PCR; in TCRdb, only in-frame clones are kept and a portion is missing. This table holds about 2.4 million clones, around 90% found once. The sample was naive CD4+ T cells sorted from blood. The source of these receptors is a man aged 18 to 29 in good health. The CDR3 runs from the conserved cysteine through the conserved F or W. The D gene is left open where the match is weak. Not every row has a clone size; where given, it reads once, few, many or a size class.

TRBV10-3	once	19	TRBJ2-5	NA	TGTGCCATCACTGATAAAGCAGTAGCCGACAGGCTTAACCAAGAGACCCAGTACTTC	CAITDKAVADRLNQETQYF
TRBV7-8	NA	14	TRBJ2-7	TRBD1	TGTGCCAGCAGCCTCGACAGGGGCAACTACGAGCAGTACTTC	CASSLDRGNYEQYF
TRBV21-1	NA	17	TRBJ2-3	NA	TGTGCCAGCAGCAAGCTCGCTCCGGGCGCCACCCGAGAAGGGCAGTATTTT	CASSKLAPGATREGQYF
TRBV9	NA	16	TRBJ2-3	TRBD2	TGTGCCAGCAGCGTAGGGGGACTAGCGGGGGCAGATACGCAGTATTTT	CASSVGGLAGADTQYF
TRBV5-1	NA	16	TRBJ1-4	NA	TGCGCCAGCAGCCTACCAGACAGTGCAACTAATGAAAAACTGTTTTTT	CASSLPDSATNEKLFF
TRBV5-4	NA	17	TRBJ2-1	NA	TGTGCCAGCAGCTTGGGTTTAGGGGGAGGCCCCTACAATGAGCAGTTCTTC	CASSLGLGGGPYNEQFF
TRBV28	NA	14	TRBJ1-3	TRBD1	TGTGCCAGCAGTTCGACAGGACAGGGTAACACCATATATTTT	CASSSTGQGNTIYF
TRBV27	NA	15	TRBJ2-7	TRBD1	TGTGCCAGCACCCCCTATAGGGACAGGGGATACGAGCAGTACTTC	CASTPYRDRGYEQYF
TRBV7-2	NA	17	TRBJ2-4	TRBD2	TGTGCCAGCAGCTTAGTTTCAGCGGGAGGTTTCAGAAACATTCAGTACTTC	CASSLVSAGGFRNIQYF
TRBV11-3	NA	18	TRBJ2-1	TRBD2	TGTGCCAGCAGCTTACCTCGAAATCTAGCGGGGCACTACAATGAGCAGTTCTTC	CASSLPRNLAGHYNEQFF
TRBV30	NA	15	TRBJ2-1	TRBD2	TGTGCCTGGAGTGGAGCGGGGGGTCGTTACAATGAGCAGTTCTTC	CAWSGAGGRYNEQFF
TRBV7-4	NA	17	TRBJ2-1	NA	TGTGCCAGCAGCTTAGTATCCCCCTGTACCTCCTACAATGAGCAGTTCTTC	CASSLVSPCTSYNEQFF
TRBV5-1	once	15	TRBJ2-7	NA	TGCGCCAGCAGCTTGGCTCGGAAGGGCTCCTACGAGCAGTACTTC	CASSLARKGSYEQYF
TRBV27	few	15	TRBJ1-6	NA	TGTGCCAGCAGTCTTGGGGTGGGGGTGAATTCACCCCTCCACTTT	CASSLGVGVNSPLHF
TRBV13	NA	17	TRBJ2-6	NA	TGTGCCAGCAGCCGATTTCGTAGTCTCTCTGGGGCCAACGTCCTGACTTTC	CASSRFRSLSGANVLTF
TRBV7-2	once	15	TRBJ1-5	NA	TGTGCCAGCACAACGGGTATACAGGAGGCCCGGCCCCAGCATTTT	CASTTGIQEARPQHF
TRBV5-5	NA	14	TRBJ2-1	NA	TGTGCCAGCAGCCCCGCTTCGCGTTTGAATGAGCAGTTCTTC	CASSPASRLNEQFF
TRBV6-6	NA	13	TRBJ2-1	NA	TGTGCCAGCAGTTTGACCACGAGTGATGAGCAGTTCTTC	CASSLTTSDEQFF
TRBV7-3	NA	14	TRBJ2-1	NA	TGTGCCAGCAGTCGCGACAGGACCTACAATGAGCAGTTCTTC	CASSRDRTYNEQFF
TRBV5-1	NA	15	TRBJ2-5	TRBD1	TGCGCCAGCAGCCTAGGACAGGGGGCGGGTGAGACCCAGTACTTC	CASSLGQGAGETQYF
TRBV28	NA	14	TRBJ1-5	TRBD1	TGTGCCAGCAGTTTAGGGACAGGCAATCAGCCCCAGCATTTT	CASSLGTGNQPQHF
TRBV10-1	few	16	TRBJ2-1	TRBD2	TGCGCCAGCAGTGAGTCACTAGCGGGATCCTACAATGAGCAGTTCTTC	CASSESLAGSYNEQFF
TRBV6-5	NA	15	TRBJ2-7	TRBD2	TGTGCCAGCAGTACCGCGGGGGGGGGCTCCTACGAGCAGTACTTC	CASSTAGGGSYEQYF
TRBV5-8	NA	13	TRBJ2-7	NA	TGTGCCAGCAGCCAGGGTTATACCTACGAGCAGTACTTC	CASSQGYTYEQYF
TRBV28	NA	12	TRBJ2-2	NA	TGTGCCAGCACCTCGAACACCGGGGAGCTGTTTTTT	CASTSNTGELFF
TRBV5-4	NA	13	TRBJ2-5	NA	TGTGCCAGCAGCTCTCTCCCCGGGGAGACCCAGTACTTC	CASSSLPGETQYF
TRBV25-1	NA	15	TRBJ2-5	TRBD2	TGTGCCAGCAGCCCTAGCGGGGGTATGACGGAGACCCAGTACTTC	CASSPSGGMTETQYF
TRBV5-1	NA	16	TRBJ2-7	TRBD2	TGCGCCAGCAGCTTGAGTGCTAGCGGGGACGCCTACGAGCAGTACTTC	CASSLSASGDAYEQYF
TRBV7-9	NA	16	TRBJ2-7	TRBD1	TGTGCCAGCAGTCTACGTTCCGGGACAGGGGGCTACGAGCAGTACTTC	CASSLRSGTGGYEQYF
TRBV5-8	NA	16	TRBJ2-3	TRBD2	TGTGCCAGCAGCCCCGGGGGAGGACTAGCCACAGATACGCAGTATTTT	CASSPGGGLATDTQYF
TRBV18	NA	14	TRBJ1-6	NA	TGTGCCACCTCCGAGGGGTTTGGTGGGTCACCCCTCCACTTT	CATSEGFGGSPLHF
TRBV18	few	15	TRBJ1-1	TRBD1	TGTGCCAGCTCTCAGGGACAGGGCTTGCACACTGAAGCTTTCTTT	CASSQGQGLHTEAFF
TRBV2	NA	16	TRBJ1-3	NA	TGTGCCAGCAGTGAAGCGGGGCAAATCTCTGGAAACACCATATATTTT	CASSEAGQISGNTIYF
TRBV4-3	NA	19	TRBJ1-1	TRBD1	TGCGCCAGCAGCCAAGGGCCGAAGGGACAGGGGACGAACAGGACTGAAGCTTTCTTT	CASSQGPKGQGTNRTEAFF
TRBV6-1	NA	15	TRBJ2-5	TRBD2	TGTGCCAGCAGGGACAGCGGGGGGGGGAAAGAGACCCAGTACTTC	CASRDSGGGKETQYF
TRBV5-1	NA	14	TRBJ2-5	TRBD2	TGCGCCAGCAGCTTTAGCGGGGGGCAAGAGACCCAGTACTTC	CASSFSGGQETQYF
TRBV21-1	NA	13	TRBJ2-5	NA	TGTGCCAGCAGCTTCCAGGATTGGGAGACCCAGTACTTC	CASSFQDWETQYF
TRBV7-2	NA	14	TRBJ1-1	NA	TGTGCCAGCAGCTTTCATGAGGGTCGCACTGAAGCTTTCTTT	CASSFHEGRTEAFF
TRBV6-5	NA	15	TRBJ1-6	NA	TGTGCCAGCAGTGCACAGGGACTGGCCAATTCACCCCTCCACTTT	CASSAQGLANSPLHF
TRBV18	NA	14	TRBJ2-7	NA	TGTGCCAGCTCACCTTATGGAGGGGAGGCCGAGCAGTACTTC	CASSPYGGEAEQYF